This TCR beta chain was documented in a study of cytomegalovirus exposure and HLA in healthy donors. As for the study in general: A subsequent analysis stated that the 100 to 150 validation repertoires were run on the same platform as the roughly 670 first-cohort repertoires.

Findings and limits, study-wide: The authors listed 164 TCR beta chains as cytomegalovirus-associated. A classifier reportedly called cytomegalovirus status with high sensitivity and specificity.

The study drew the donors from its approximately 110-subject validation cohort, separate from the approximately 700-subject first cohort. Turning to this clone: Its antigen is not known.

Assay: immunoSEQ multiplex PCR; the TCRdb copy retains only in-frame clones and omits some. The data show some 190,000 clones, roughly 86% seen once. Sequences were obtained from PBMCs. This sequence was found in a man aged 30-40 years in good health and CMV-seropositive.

This chain's CDR3 is CAWSVLGGNTIYF. The CDR3 DNA is TGTGCCTGGAGTGTACTCGGGGGAAACACCATATATTTT. The V gene is TRBV30, the J gene TRBJ1-3; the D is unclear. This CDR3 comprises 13 residues. Trimming stripped 0 bases from V and 4 bases from J, with 7 bases between. The germline CDR1 and CDR2 sequences are GTSNPN and SVGIG (reference sequence).